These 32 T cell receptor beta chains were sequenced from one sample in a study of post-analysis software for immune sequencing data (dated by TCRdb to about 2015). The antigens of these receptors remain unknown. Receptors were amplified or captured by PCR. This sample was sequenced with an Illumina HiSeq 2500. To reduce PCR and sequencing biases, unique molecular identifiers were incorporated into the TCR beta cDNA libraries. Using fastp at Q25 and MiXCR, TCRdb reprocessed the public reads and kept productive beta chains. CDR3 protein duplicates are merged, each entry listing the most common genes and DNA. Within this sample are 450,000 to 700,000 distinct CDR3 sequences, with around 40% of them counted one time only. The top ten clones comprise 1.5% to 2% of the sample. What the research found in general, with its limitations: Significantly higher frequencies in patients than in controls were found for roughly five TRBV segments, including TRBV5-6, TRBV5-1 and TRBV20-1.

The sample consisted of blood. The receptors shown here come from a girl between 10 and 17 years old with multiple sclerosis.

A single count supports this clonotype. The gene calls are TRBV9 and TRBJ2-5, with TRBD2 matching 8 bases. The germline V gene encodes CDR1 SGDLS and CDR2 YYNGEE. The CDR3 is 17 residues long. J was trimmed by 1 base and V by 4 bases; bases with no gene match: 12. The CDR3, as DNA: TGTGCCAGCAGCCGCTCGGGGGGGCGGGCGATCCAAGAGACCCAGTACTTC. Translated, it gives CASSRSGGRAIQETQYF.

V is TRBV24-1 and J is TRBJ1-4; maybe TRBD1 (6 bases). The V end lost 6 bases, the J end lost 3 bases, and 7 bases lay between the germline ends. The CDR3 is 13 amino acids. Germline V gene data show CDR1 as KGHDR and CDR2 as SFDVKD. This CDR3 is CATSTGPNEKLFF. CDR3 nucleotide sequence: TGTGCCACCAGTACAGGGCCTAATGAAAAACTGTTTTTT.

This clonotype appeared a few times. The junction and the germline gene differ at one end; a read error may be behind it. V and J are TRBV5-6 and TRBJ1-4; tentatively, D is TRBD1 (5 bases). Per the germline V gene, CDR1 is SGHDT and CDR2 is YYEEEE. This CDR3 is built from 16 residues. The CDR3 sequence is CASTLTGAARSEKLFF. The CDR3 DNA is TGTGCCAGCACCTTGACCGGGGCGGCGCGATCGGAAAAACTGTTTTTT.

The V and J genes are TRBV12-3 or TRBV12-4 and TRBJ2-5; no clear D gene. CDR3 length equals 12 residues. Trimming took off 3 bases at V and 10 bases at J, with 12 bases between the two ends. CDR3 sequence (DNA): TGTGCCAGCAGTTTGTCCCGAAATGACCAGTACTTC. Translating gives CASSLSRNDQYF.

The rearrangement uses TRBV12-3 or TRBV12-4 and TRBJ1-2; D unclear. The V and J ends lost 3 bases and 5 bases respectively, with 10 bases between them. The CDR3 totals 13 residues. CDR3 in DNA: TGTGCCAGCAGTTTCAGCAGCGATTATGGCTACACCTTC. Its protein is CASSFSSDYGYTF.

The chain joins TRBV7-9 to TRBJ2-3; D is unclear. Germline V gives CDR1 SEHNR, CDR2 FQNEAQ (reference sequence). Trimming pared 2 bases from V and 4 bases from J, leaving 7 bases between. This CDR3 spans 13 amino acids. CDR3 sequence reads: CASSLLGPDTQYF. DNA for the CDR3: TGTGCCAGCAGCTTATTGGGTCCAGATACGCAGTATTTT. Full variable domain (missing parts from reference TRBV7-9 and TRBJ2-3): DTGVSQNPRHKITKRGQNVTFRCDPISEHNRLYWYRQTLGQGPEFLTYFQNEAQLEKSRLLSDRFSAERPKGSFSTLEIQRTEQGDSAMYLCASSLLGPDTQYFGPGTRLTVL.

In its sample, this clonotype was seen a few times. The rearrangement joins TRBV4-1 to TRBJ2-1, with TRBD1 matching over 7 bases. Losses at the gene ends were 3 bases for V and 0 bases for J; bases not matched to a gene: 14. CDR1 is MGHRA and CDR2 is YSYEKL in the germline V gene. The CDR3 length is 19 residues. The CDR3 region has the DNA TGCGCCAGCAGCCATGTAGGGGGCGCGGCACGGGGCTCCTACAATGAGCAGTTCTTC. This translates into CASSHVGGAARGSYNEQFF.

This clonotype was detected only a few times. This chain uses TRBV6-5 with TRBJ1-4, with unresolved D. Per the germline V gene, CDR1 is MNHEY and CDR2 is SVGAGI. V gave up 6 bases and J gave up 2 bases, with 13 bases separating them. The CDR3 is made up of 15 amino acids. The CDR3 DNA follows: TGTGCCAGCAGCCGGACGCGTCCCACTAATGAAAAACTGTTTTTT. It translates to CASSRTRPTNEKLFF.

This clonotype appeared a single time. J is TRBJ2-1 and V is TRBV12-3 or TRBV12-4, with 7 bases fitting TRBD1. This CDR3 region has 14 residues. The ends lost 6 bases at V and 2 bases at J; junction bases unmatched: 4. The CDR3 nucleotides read TGTGCCAGCAGGCCGGGACAGACCTACAATGAGCAGTTCTTC. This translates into CASRPGQTYNEQFF.

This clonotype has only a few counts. CDR3 amino acids: CASSEWGRGNEQFF. In DNA, the CDR3 is TGTGCCAGCAGCGAGTGGGGCAGGGGTAATGAGCAGTTCTTC. The chain carries TRBV5-6 and TRBJ2-1; possibly TRBD1 for D (6 bases). CDR1 is SGHDT, CDR2 YYEEEE, per germline. V lost 4 bases and J lost 7, with 15 bases in between. There are 14 residues in the CDR3.

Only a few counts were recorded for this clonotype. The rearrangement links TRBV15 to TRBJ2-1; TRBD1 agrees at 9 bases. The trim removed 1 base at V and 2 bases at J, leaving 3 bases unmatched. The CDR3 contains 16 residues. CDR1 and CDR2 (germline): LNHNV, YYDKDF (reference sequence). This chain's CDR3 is CATSRVRTGAYNEQFF. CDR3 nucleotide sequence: TGTGCCACCAGCAGAGTGAGGACAGGGGCCTACAATGAGCAGTTCTTC.

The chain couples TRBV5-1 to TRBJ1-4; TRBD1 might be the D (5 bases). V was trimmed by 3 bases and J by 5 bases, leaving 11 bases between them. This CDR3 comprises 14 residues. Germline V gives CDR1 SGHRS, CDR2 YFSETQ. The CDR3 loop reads CASSSQGVNEKLFF. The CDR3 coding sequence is TGCGCCAGCAGCTCCCAGGGTGTGAATGAAAAACTGTTTTTT.

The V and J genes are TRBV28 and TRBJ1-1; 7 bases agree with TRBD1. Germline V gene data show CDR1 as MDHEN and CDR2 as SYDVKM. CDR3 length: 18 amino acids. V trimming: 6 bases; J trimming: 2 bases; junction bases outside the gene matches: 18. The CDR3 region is CASSLLSDLRGLNTEAFF. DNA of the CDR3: TGTGCCAGCAGCCTCCTGTCTGACCTGAGGGGGCTCAACACTGAAGCTTTCTTT.

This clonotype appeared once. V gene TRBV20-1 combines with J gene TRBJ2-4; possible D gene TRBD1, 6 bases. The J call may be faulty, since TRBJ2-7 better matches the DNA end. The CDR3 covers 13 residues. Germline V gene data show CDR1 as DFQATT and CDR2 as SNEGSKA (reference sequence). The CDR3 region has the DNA TGCAGTGCGAGACAGGTCCACTCCTACGAGCAGTACTTC. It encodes CSARQVHSYEQYF.

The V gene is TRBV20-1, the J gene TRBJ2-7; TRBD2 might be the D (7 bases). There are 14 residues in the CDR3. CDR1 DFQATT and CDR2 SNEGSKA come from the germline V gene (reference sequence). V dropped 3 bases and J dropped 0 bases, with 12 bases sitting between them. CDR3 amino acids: CSASEGGSSYEQYF. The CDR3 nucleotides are TGCAGTGCTAGTGAGGGGGGGAGCTCCTACGAGCAGTACTTC.

The CDR3 DNA reads TGCGCCAGCAGCGAAAATCCCGGGACGTGGGGCTACACCTTC. It is translated as CASSENPGTWGYTF. J is TRBJ1-2 and V is TRBV5-1; possible D gene TRBD1, 5 bases. Trimming removed 4 bases at V and 8 bases at J, with 18 bases between. The CDR3 spans 14 residues. Germline V lookup: CDR1 SGHRS, CDR2 YFSETQ.

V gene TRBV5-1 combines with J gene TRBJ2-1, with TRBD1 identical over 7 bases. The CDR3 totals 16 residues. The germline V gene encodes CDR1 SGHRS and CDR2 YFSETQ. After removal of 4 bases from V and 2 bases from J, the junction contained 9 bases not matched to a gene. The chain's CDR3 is CASSAGQASPYNEQFF. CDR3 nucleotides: TGCGCCAGCAGCGCCGGACAGGCGTCTCCCTACAATGAGCAGTTCTTC.

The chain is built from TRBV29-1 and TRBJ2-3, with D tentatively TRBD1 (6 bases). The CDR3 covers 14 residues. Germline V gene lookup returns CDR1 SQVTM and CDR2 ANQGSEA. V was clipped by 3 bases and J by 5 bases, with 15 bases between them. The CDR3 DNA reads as TGCAGCGTTGAGATAATGGACAGTCAAGATACGCAGTATTTT. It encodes CSVEIMDSQDTQYF.

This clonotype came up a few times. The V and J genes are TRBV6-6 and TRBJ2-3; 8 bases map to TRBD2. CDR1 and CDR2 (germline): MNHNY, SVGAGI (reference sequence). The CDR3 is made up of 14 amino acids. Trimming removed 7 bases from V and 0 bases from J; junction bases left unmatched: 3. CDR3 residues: CASNTGGSTDTQYF. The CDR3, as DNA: TGTGCCAGCAATACGGGAGGGAGCACAGATACGCAGTATTTT.

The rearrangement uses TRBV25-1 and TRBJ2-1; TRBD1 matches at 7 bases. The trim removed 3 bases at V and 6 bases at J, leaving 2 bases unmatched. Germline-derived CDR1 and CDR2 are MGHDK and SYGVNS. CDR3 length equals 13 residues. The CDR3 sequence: CASSDTGVNEQFF. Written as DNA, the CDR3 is TGTGCCAGCAGTGATACAGGGGTCAATGAGCAGTTCTTC.

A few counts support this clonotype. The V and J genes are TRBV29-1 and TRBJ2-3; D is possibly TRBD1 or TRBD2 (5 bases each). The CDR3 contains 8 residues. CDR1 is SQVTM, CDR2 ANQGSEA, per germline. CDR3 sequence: CRPRGQYF. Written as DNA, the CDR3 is TGCAGGCCGAGGGGGCAGTATTTT.

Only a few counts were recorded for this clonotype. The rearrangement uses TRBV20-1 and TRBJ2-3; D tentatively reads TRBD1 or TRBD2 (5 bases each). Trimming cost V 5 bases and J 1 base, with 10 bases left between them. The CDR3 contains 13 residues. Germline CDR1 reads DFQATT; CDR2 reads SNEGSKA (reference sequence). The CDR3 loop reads CSAPGAGTDTQYF. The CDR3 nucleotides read TGCAGTGCTCCCGGGGCGGGCACAGATACGCAGTATTTT.

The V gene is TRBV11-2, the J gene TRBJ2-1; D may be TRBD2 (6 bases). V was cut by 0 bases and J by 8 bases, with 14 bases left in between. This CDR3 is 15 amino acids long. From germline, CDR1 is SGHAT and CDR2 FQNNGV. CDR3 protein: CASSLEWNGGDEQFF. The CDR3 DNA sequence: TGTGCCAGCAGCTTAGAGTGGAACGGGGGAGATGAGCAGTTCTTC.

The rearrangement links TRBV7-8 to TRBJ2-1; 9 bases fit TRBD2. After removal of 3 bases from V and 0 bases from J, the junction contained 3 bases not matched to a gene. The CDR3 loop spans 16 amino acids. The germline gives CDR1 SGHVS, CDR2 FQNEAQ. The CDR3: CASSLGTSRSYNEQFF. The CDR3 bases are TGTGCCAGCAGCTTGGGGACTAGCCGCTCCTACAATGAGCAGTTCTTC.

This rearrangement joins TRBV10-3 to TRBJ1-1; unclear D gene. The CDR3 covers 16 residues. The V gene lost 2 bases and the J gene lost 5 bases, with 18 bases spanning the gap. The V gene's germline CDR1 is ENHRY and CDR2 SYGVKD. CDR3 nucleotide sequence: TGTGCCATCAGTGAGCCCCTTCGGGAGGGTGGTACTGAAGCTTTCTTT. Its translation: CAISEPLREGGTEAFF.

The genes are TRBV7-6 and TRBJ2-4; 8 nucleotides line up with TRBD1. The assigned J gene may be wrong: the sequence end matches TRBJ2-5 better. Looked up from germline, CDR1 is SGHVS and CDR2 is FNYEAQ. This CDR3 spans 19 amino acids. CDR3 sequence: CASSLGPGAGGGWIETQYF. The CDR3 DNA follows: TGTGCCAGCAGCTTAGGCCCCGGGGCAGGGGGCGGCTGGATAGAGACCCAGTACTTC.

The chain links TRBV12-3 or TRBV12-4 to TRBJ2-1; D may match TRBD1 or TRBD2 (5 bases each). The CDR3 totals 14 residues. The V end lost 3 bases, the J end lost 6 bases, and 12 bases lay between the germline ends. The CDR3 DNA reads TGTGCCAGCAGTTTGGGACGGGACGGCAATGAGCAGTTCTTC. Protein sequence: CASSLGRDGNEQFF.

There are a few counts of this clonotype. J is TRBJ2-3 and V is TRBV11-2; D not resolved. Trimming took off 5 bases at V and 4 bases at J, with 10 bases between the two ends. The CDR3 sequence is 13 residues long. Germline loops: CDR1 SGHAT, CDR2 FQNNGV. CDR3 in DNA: TGTGCCAGCAGCCCCGGTCGCCCAGATACGCAGTATTTT. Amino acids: CASSPGRPDTQYF.

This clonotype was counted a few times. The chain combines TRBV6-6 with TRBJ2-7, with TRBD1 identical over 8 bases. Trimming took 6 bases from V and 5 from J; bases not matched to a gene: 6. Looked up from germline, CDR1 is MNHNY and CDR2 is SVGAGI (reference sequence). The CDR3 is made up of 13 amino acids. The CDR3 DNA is TGTGCCAGCAGCATGCCGACAGGGGACGAGCAGTACTTC. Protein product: CASSMPTGDEQYF.

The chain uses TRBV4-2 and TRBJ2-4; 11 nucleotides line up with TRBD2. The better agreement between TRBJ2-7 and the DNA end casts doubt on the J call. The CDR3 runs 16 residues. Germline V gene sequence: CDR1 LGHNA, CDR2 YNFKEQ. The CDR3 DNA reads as TGTGCCAGCAGCCAAGATCTAGCGGGAGGCGGCTACGAGCAGTACTTC. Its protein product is CASSQDLAGGGYEQYF.

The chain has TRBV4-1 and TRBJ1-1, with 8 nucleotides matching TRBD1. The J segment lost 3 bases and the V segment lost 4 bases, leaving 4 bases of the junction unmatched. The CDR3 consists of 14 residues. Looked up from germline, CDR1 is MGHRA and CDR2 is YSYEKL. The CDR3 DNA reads TGCGCCAGCAGCCCCCCGACAGGGGACACTGAAGCTTTCTTT. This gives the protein CASSPPTGDTEAFF.

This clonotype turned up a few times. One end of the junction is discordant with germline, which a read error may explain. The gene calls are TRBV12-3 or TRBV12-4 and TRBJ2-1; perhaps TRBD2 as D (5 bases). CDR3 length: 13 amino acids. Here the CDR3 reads CASSRLTEDEQFF. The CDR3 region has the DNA TGTGCCAGCAGTCGACTGACGGAGGATGAGCAGTTTTTC.